The present TCR beta chain was sequenced within a study of T cells in Graves' hyperthyroidism and ophthalmopathy. V lost 10 bases and J lost 4; bases outside the gene matches: 12. The CDR3 loop spans 15 amino acids. Germline CDR1 reads LNHDA; CDR2 reads SQIVND (reference sequence). Template material for amplifying TCR beta CDR3 regions consisted of RNA transcripts. Primed by the HTBI set, a first-round RT-PCR was run on the TCR CDR3. One entry per CDR3 protein, called by TCRdb with MiXCR from the multiplex PCR reads. Of 540,000 or so distinct CDR3 sequences listed, about a sixth are singletons. The rearrangement joins TRBV19 to TRBJ2-3, with TRBD2 matching over 9 bases. The sequencing input was blood. The clonotype originates from a woman aged 25 to 45 with Graves' hyperthyroidism. The CDR3 spells CATKGGRASADTQYF. Here the CDR3 DNA reads TGTGCCACCAAGGGCGGGAGGGCCTCGGCAGATACGCAGTATTTT.